This TCR beta chain was identified in a study of PD-1 blockade in classical Hodgkin lymphoma. Points from the study as a whole: Healthy donors reportedly exceeded newly diagnosed patients in baseline TCR diversity. There remain no defined causes for the repertoire differences, which possibly reflect disease activity or prior therapy.

Indicated time point: newly diagnosed, previously untreated cHL patient sample. Using magnetic negative selection, the CD4+ T cells were separated out of thawed PBMCs. Using immunoSEQ multiplex PCR, the repertoire was profiled, and TCRdb retains in-frame clones only, with some absent. Of about 24,000 clones listed, about 90% are singletons. This clone was recorded once. Antigen unknown. V dropped 1 base and J dropped 7 bases, with 11 bases sitting between them. The CDR3 runs to 14 residues. CDR1 and CDR2 (germline): SGHTA, FQGNSA. Sequencing was done on a sample of CD4+ T cells from blood. This sequence originates from a human donor with classical Hodgkin lymphoma. The chain employs TRBV7-2 and TRBJ2-1; D might be TRBD1 or TRBD2, each matching 5 bases. For the CDR3, the DNA is TGTGCCAGCAGCTTAGTGGGGCCGGGGAATGAGCAGTTCTTC. It specifies CASSLVGPGNEQFF.